The clone carrying this T cell receptor beta chain has just a few counts. Its antigen is unidentified. This specimen belongs to a study of response to subunit inactivated influenza vaccine. The study's findings and limits: Few new T cells, the authors suggested, are recruited by each seasonal influenza vaccination.

Between the trimmed V and J ends, which lost 0 bases and 3 bases, there was a span of 10 bases. Per germline, CDR1 LGHDT and CDR2 YNNKEL (reference sequence). The CDR3 is 15 residues long. TCRdb re-analysed the RT-PCR reads in MiXCR, keeping a single row per CDR3 protein. Of about 780,000 distinct CDR3 sequences listed, roughly 20% were seen once; the top ten hold roughly 11%. The TCR originated in a man in his fifties who received an inactivated influenza vaccine. The chain has TRBV3-1 and TRBJ2-3; D remains ambiguous. Here the sequenced sample was PBMCs from blood, taken less than 6 days after vaccination. CDR3 DNA: TGTGCCAGCAGCCAAGATCCGGCTAGGACAGATACGCAGTATTTT. Translation gives CASSQDPARTDTQYF.